The rows below give T cell receptor beta chains drawn from one sample of a study of CD8+ T cells in alopecia areata. The data were produced by immunoSEQ multiplex PCR, yet TCRdb's version contains in-frame clones alone and is incomplete. This sample has about 110,000 clones; roughly 84% occur once, and the top ten carry 20% to 25%. This material consisted of CD8+ T cells sorted from blood, taken at week 24, from a patient treated with tofacitinib. All receptors come from a human donor with alopecia areata. Both conserved end residues are part of each CDR3. D genes are given only for firm matches. Size is omitted from some rows. Given values are once, few, many or a class for expanded clones.

TRBV7-2	.	TRBD2	TRBJ2-3	TGCGTGGCGGGGGGACCCGGTGACACAGATACGCAGTATTTT	CVAGGPGDTDTQYF
TRBV7-2	once	.	TRBJ2-7	TGTGCCAGCAGCCTCCGGGACTACGAGCAGTACTTC	CASSLRDYEQYF
TRBV20-1	.	.	TRBJ1-2	TGCAGTGCTAGGGTAGGCGGTGGCTACACCTTC	CSARVGGGYTF
TRBV29-1	.	.	TRBJ1-1	TGCAGCGTTACCGGTGGTGGGACTGAAGCTTTCTTT	CSVTGGGTEAFF
TRBV6-5	.	.	TRBJ2-7	TGTGCCAGCAGTTACTCTGGGCCCGTCGAGCAGTACTTC	CASSYSGPVEQYF
TRBV7-2	.	.	TRBJ2-3	TGTGCCAGCAGCTTAGGAGTCGGGCGACACGCACCCACAGATACGCAGTATTTT	CASSLGVGRHAPTDTQYF
TRBV11-2	.	.	TRBJ2-2	TGTGCCAGCAGCTTGGATCGTTGGGCGATGAACACCGGGGAGCTGTTTTTT	CASSLDRWAMNTGELFF
TRBV29-1	.	.	TRBJ2-3	TGCAGCGTTGAACGATGGGAAGGAGATACGCAGTATTTT	CSVERWEGDTQYF
TRBV7-8	few	TRBD1	TRBJ2-4	TGTGCCAGCAGCTCAAACACGGGACAGGGGGCGGGCATTCAGTACTTC	CASSSNTGQGAGIQYF
TRBV5-6	once	.	TRBJ1-2	TGTGCCAGCAGCCCCGGCGGGGGTTATGGCTACACCTTC	CASSPGGGYGYTF
TRBV4-1	few	TRBD2	TRBJ2-3	TGCGCCAGCAGCTTCGGACTAGCGGGGGGAAGGACAGATACGCAGTATTTT	CASSFGLAGGRTDTQYF
TRBV27	.	.	TRBJ2-2	TGTGCCAGCAGTCCCCTCGCCGGGGAGCTGTTTTTT	CASSPLAGELFF
TRBV6-5	once	TRBD2	TRBJ2-7	TGTGCCAGCAGTTACGAAGCGGGGGCGACCTACGAGCAGTACTTC	CASSYEAGATYEQYF